Shown below are 10 T cell receptor beta chains from a single sample sequenced in a study of shared clonotypes between healthy human individuals (TCRdb year 2020). CD8 naive samples were obtained by positive selection for CCR7 among CD45RO-negative cells, yielding a CD45RA+CCR7+ population from which TemRA cells were excluded. Library generation was performed with the immunoSEQ multiplex PCR assay. Sourced from immuneACCESS, this table was stored by TCRdb with only in-frame sequences that have V and J called. A share of the clones is absent; for the studies checked, an unresolved V gene accounts for under half, and the remainder has no known explanation. Counted in this sample were about 580,000 clones; 98% of them appeared once. Of the sample, 0.3% to 0.35% falls within the top ten clones. The sequenced sample consisted of naive CD8+ T cells sorted from blood. The cell subset or site label of this sample denotes: CD45RA+CCR7+. The origin of the receptors is a man younger than 45 in good health.

The chain couples TRBV4-1 to TRBJ2-2; 7 bases align to TRBD2. The CDR3 covers 17 residues. Germline V gene lookup returns CDR1 MGHRA and CDR2 YSYEKL. The J segment lost 5 bases and the V segment lost 0 bases, leaving 9 bases of the junction unmatched. The CDR3 coding sequence is TGCGCCAGCAGCCAAGAACTAGGGACTATGTATACCGGGGAGCTGTTTTTT. Translation: CASSQELGTMYTGELFF.

This clone was observed once. V usage is TRBV28 and J usage is TRBJ2-3; 12 bases align to TRBD2. The CDR3 is 16 amino acids. J gave up 2 bases and V 4 bases, and 4 bases lay outside the gene matches. Germline V gene sequence: CDR1 MDHEN, CDR2 SYDVKM. The CDR3 DNA is TGTGCCAGCAGTTATGGACTAGCGGGAAACACAGATACGCAGTATTTT. This sequence encodes CASSYGLAGNTDTQYF. The full variable domain, completed using reference TRBV28 and TRBJ2-3, is DVKVTQSSRYLVKRTGEKVFLECVQDMDHENMFWYRQDPGLGLRLIYFSYDVKMKEKGDIPEGYSVSREKKERFSLILESASTNQTSMYLCASSYGLAGNTDTQYFGPGTRLTVL.

The chain has TRBV5-1 and TRBJ1-4; TRBD1 is a possible D gene (5 bases). V was clipped by 4 bases and J by 8 bases, with 15 bases between them. This CDR3 has 14 amino acids. Germline V lookup: CDR1 SGHRS, CDR2 YFSETQ. The chain's CDR3 is CASSGRDPREKLFF. CDR3 bases: TGCGCCAGCAGCGGCCGGGACCCAAGGGAAAAACTGTTTTTT.

This rearrangement joins TRBV9 to TRBJ2-2; D might be TRBD1 (6 bases). Trimming pared 3 bases from V and 4 bases from J, leaving 16 bases between. Germline CDR1 and CDR2: SGDLS and YYNGEE. This CDR3 has 16 amino acids. The chain's CDR3 is CASSAGQTRLTGELFF. The CDR3 DNA is TGTGCCAGCAGCGCCGGACAGACTCGACTCACCGGGGAGCTGTTTTTT. The variable domain in full, completed from reference TRBV9 and TRBJ2-2, reads DSGVTQTPKHLITATGQRVTLRCSPRSGDLSVYWYQQSLDQGLQFLIQYYNGEERAKGNILERFSAQQFPDLHSELNLSSLELGDSALYFCASSAGQTRLTGELFFGEGSRLTVL.

The table lists this clone with a count of one. The rearrangement uses TRBV13 and TRBJ1-2; TRBD1 might be the D (5 bases). Per the germline V gene, CDR1 is PRHDT and CDR2 is FYEKMQ (reference sequence). The CDR3 is 15 amino acids. V was cut by 0 bases and J by 1 base, with 9 bases left in between. DNA for the CDR3: TGTGCCAGCAGCTTAGGCGGGGCGGTTAACTATGGCTACACCTTC. Protein: CASSLGGAVNYGYTF. Full variable domain (remainder filled in from reference TRBV13 and TRBJ1-2): AAGVIQSPRHLIKEKRETATLKCYPIPRHDTVYWYQQGPGQDPQFLISFYEKMQSDKGSIPDRFSAQQFSDYHSELNMSSLELGDSALYFCASSLGGAVNYGYTFGSGTRLTVV.

The V gene is TRBV11-2, the J gene TRBJ2-3; 7 bases agree with TRBD1. The germline V gene has CDR1 SGHAT and CDR2 FQNNGV. The CDR3 contains 15 residues. With V trimmed by 2 bases and J by 5 bases, 7 bases remained unmatched. Written as DNA, the CDR3 is TGTGCCAGCAGCTTAAAGGGGGCGCCGATAGATACGCAGTATTTT. Residues: CASSLKGAPIDTQYF. The full variable domain, its missing parts supplied by reference TRBV11-2 and TRBJ2-3, is EAGVAQSPRYKIIEKRQSVAFWCNPISGHATLYWYQQILGQGPKLLIQFQNNGVVDDSQLPKDRFSAERLKGVDSTLKIQPAKLEDSAVYLCASSLKGAPIDTQYFGPGTRLTVL.

V usage is TRBV10-3 and J usage is TRBJ2-2; the D gene is possibly TRBD1 (6 bases). The CDR3 sequence is 13 residues long. From germline, CDR1 is ENHRY and CDR2 SYGVKD. Trimming cost V 6 bases and J 6 bases, with 11 bases left between them. CDR3 region: CAISTGYAGELFF. The CDR3, as DNA: TGTGCCATCAGCACAGGGTACGCCGGGGAGCTGTTTTTT.

This clone occurred once. For the CDR3, the DNA is TGTGCCAGCAGCTTAGGAACAGGGGGATTTGAGCAGTACTTC. This translates into CASSLGTGGFEQYF. The V call is TRBV7-6, the J call TRBJ2-7; 8 nucleotides match TRBD1. Per germline, CDR1 SGHVS and CDR2 FNYEAQ. The CDR3 spans 14 residues. After removal of 1 base from V and 7 bases from J, the junction contained 6 bases not matched to a gene.

The CDR3: CASSLGRGAGVPGELFF. CDR3 in DNA: TGTGCCAGCAGCTTGGGTCGCGGAGCGGGAGTGCCCGGGGAGCTGTTTTTT. This chain connects TRBV5-6 to TRBJ2-2; TRBD2 matches at 8 bases. The CDR3 loop spans 17 amino acids. The J segment lost 6 bases and the V segment lost 0 bases, leaving 10 bases of the junction unmatched. The germline V gene encodes CDR1 SGHDT and CDR2 YYEEEE.

The chain combines TRBV11-2 with TRBJ2-7; 8 positions agree with TRBD1. The junction had 7 bases not matched to a gene; V was cut back by 5 bases and J by 4 bases. The CDR3 is made up of 14 amino acids. Per germline, CDR1 SGHAT and CDR2 FQNNGV. CDR3 bases: TGTGCCAGCAGCGTCGGGACAGGCTCGTACGAGCAGTACTTC. Its protein product is CASSVGTGSYEQYF.